Listed below are T cell receptor beta chains from one sample, sequenced in a study of blood T cell repertoires in COVID-19. Method: immunoSEQ multiplex PCR; TCRdb's copy keeps in-frame clones and lacks some. Counted here are 160,000 or so clones, 85% to 90% occurring once; the ten biggest clones make up 10%. Sample: peripheral blood. Receptors originate from a woman in her 70s with COVID-19, enrolled during active disease. The CDR3 runs from the conserved cysteine through the conserved F or W.

CDR3aa	v_gene	j_gene
CASSSGLALQLFF	TRBV28	TRBJ2-2
CALTTGKPGGTIYF	TRBV30	TRBJ1-3
CASSPPGGNNEQFF	TRBV18	TRBJ2-1
CASSQALTSGLAGELFF	TRBV3-1/TRBV3-2	TRBJ2-2
CASSSSTLGGGTEAFF	TRBV5-1	TRBJ1-1
CASSSRTSGEQYF	TRBV5-1	TRBJ2-7
CASSFRTGSYEQYF	TRBV5-5	TRBJ2-7
CASSPASDRAYSNQPQHF	TRBV23-1	TRBJ1-5
CASSPFIAGTQFF	TRBV7-7	TRBJ2-1
CASSYPPESSYEQYF	TRBV6-5	TRBJ2-7
CASSEGGGLAKNIQYF	TRBV2	TRBJ2-4
CASSDPRQASNEKLFF	TRBV6-1	TRBJ1-4
CASIPGQGGNEKLFF	TRBV6-4	TRBJ1-4
CASSPTGFYNEQFF	TRBV27	TRBJ2-1
CSVGSGYEQYF	TRBV29-1	TRBJ2-7
CASSEGQGRMETQYF	TRBV5-1	TRBJ2-5
CASSSNGAPGNTIYF	TRBV5-1	TRBJ1-3
CASSRQKSNYGYTF	TRBV28	TRBJ1-2
CASSSGGAMNTEAFF	TRBV5-1	TRBJ1-1
CASSPRDSLNEKLFF	TRBV6-5	TRBJ1-4
CARERGRGSPDTQYF	TRBV2	TRBJ2-3
CASSLWGGGINEQFF	TRBV28	TRBJ2-1
CAWSLGGGSGNTIYF	TRBV30	TRBJ1-3
CASSVPMFRGTGELFF	TRBV5-1	TRBJ2-2
CASTLQGSSNYGYTF	TRBV3-1/TRBV3-2	TRBJ1-2
CASSLFQGRGNQPQHF	TRBV23-1	TRBJ1-5